The 5 T cell receptor beta chains reported below all come from one sample, sequenced in a study of blood T cell repertoires in COVID-19. Only in-frame clones appear in the TCRdb table, and some are missing; sequencing was by immunoSEQ multiplex PCR. The table includes a few hundred thousand clones, around 90% detected once. Material for sequencing was PBMCs or T cells enriched from blood (not recorded which). The receptors were sampled from a woman in her late teens or twenties who had recovered from COVID-19.

The gene calls are TRBV10-3 and TRBJ2-3; maybe TRBD1 (6 bases). V was trimmed by 3 bases and J by 2 bases, leaving 12 bases between them. The CDR3 loop spans 15 amino acids. Germline assignment: CDR1 ENHRY and CDR2 SYGVKD. The CDR3 DNA reads as TGTGCCATCAGTGAATTGGGGGCGCTCACAGATACGCAGTATTTT. This sequence encodes CAISELGALTDTQYF.

A single count supports this clone. The rearrangement joins TRBV10-3 to TRBJ2-1, with 8 bases fitting TRBD2. This CDR3 is 16 amino acids long. V lost 1 base, J lost 3 bases, and 5 bases stayed unmatched. CDR1 is ENHRY, CDR2 SYGVKD, per germline. The CDR3 DNA follows: TGTGCCATCAGTGAGTACGGGCGGGGGGACTACAATGAGCAGTTCTTC. Translation: CAISEYGRGDYNEQFF.

The genes are TRBV2 and TRBJ1-6; TRBD1 might be the D (5 bases). This CDR3 has 15 residues. V was cut by 3 bases and J by 7 bases, with 13 bases left in between. Looked up from germline, CDR1 is SNHLY and CDR2 is FYNNEI. The CDR3 loop is CASSEGGAGNSPLHF. The CDR3 DNA reads as TGTGCCAGCAGTGAGGGAGGGGCCGGAAATTCACCCCTCCACTTT.

On this clone: One end of the junction is discordant with germline, which a read error may explain. This rearrangement joins TRBV7-7 to TRBJ2-3; 12 nucleotides align to TRBD1. Germline values: CDR1 SSHAT, CDR2 FNYEAQ (reference sequence). The CDR3 is 15 residues long. CDR3 region: CASSQGTGGSDTQYF. DNA of the CDR3: TGTGCTAGCAGCCAAGGGACAGGGGGCTCAGATACGCAGTATTTT.

This sequence joins TRBV5-1 and TRBJ1-2; TRBD1 matches at 8 bases. Germline V CDR1 and CDR2: SGHRS, YFSETQ. This CDR3 contains 16 residues. The ends lost 2 bases at V and 7 bases at J; junction bases unmatched: 13. CDR3 coding DNA: TGCGCCAGCAGCTTTGAACCGGGACAGGCAGAGGGTGGCTACACCTTC. Translating gives CASSFEPGQAEGGYTF.